Reported below is one T cell receptor (beta chain). As yet, its antigen is unknown. This sample is part of a study of shared clonotypes between healthy human individuals. TCRdb's table, derived via immunoSEQ multiplex PCR, lists solely in-frame clones and lacks some. This sample has around 1,900,000 clones, with 93% found just once. Study-level points and caveats: Around 5% was the fraction of naive CD4 clonotypes found shared across a handful of donors.

This CDR3 contains 16 residues. The germline V and J ends were trimmed by 3 bases and 0 bases, with 15 bases remaining between them. Germline CDR1 MDHEN, CDR2 SYDVKM. Only CD45RO-negative cells positively selected for CCR7 counted as naive CD8 cells, so terminally differentiated effector memory CD45RA+ cells were excluded. The receptor comes from a man aged 18 to 29 in good health. Some clones in this sample may be carry-over from other donors' samples. The sample was naive CD8+ T cells from PBMCs. The chain recombines TRBV28 with TRBJ2-7, with D tentatively TRBD2 (5 bases). CDR3 protein: CASSFTRAQSSYEQYF. CDR3 DNA sequence: TGTGCCAGCAGTTTTACTAGAGCACAAAGCTCCTACGAGCAGTACTTC.